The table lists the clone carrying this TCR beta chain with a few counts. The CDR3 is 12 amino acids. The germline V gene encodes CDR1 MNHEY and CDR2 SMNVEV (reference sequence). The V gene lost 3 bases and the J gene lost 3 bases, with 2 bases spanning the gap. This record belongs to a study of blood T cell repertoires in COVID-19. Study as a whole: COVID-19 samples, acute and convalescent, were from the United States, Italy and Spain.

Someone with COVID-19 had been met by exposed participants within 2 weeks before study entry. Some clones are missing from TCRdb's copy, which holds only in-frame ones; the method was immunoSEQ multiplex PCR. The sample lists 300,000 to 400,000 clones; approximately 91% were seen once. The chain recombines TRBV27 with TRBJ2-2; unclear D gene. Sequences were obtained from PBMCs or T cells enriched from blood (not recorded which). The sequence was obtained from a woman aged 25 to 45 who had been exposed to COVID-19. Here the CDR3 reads CASSFYTGELFF. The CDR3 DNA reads TGTGCCAGCAGTTTCTACACCGGGGAGCTGTTTTTT.